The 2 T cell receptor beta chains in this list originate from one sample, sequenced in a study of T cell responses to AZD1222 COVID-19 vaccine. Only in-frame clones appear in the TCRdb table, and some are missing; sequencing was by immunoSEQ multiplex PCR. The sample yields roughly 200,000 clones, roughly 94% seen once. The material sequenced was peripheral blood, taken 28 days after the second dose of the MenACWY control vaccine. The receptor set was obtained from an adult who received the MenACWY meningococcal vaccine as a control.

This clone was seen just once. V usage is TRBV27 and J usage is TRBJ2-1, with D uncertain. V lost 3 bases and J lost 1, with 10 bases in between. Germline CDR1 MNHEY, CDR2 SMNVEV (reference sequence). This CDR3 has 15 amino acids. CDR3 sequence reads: CASSFSRRSYNEQFF. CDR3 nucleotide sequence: TGTGCCAGCAGTTTTAGTCGAAGGTCCTACAATGAGCAGTTCTTC.

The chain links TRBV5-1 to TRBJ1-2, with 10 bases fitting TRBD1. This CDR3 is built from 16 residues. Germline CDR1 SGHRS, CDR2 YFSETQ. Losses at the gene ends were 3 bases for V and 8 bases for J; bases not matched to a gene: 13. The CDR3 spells CASSSRDRGSIRGYTF. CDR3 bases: TGCGCCAGCAGCTCCCGGGACAGGGGTTCTATTCGGGGCTACACCTTC.